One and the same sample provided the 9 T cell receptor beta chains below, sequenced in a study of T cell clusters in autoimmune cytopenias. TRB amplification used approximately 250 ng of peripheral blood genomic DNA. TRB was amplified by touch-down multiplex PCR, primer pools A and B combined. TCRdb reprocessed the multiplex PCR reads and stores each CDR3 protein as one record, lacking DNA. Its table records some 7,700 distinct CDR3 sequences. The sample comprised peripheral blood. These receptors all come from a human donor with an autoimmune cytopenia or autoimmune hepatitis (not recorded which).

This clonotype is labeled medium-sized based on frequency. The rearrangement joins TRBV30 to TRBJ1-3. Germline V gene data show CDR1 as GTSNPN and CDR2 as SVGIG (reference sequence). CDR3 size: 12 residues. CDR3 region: CAWMDSGNTIYF. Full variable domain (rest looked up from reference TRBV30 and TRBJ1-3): SQTIHQWPATLVQPVGSPLSLECTVEGTSNPNLYWYRQAAGRGLQLLFYSVGIGQISSEVPQNLSASRPQDRQFILSSKKLLLSDSGFYLCAWMDSGNTIYFGEGSWLTVV.

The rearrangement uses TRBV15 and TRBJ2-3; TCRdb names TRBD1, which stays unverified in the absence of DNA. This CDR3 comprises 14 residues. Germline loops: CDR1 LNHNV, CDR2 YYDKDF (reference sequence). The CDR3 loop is CATRPRRGADTQYF.

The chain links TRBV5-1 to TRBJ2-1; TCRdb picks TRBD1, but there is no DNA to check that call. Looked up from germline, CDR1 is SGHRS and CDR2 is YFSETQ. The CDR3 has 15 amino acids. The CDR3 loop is CASSLWTPSNNEQFF. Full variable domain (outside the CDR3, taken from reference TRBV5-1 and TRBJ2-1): KAGVTQTPRYLIKTRGQQVTLSCSPISGHRSVSWYQQTPGQGLQFLFEYFSETQRNKGNFPGRFSGRQFSNSRSEMNVSTLELGDSALYLCASSLWTPSNNEQFFGPGTRLTVL.

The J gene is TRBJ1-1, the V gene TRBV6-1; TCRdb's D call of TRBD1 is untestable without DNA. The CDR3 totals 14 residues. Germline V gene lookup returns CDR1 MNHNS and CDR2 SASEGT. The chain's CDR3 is CASRVDRWSTEAFF.

The chain's CDR3 is CASSSTRGTDTQYF. The chain is built from TRBV5-4 and TRBJ2-3; TCRdb's assignment of TRBD2 cannot be checked, as there is no DNA. The CDR3 loop spans 14 amino acids. Germline CDR1 SGHNT, CDR2 YYREEE (reference sequence).

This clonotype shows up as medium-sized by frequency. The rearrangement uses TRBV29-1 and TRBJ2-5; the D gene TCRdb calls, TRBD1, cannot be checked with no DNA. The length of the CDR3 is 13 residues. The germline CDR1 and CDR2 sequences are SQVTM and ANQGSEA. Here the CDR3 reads CSVEGQELETQYF.

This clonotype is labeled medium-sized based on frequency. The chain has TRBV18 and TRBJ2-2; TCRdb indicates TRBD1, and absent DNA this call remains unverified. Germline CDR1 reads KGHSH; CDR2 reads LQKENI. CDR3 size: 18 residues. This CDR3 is CASSPHRGPPTNTGELFF. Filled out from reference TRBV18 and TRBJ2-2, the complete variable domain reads NAGVMQNPRHLVRRRGQEARLRCSPMKGHSHVYWYRQLPEEGLKFMVYLQKENIIDESGMPKERFSAEFPKEGPSILRIQQVVRGDSAAYFCASSPHRGPPTNTGELFFGEGSRLTVL.

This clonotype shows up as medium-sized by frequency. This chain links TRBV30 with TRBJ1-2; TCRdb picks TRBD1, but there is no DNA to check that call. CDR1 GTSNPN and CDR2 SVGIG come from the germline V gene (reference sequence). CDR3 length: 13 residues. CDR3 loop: CAWVPGGNYGYTF.

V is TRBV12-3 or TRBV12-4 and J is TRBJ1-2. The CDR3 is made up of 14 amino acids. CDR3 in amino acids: CASSEVVGLEGYTF.